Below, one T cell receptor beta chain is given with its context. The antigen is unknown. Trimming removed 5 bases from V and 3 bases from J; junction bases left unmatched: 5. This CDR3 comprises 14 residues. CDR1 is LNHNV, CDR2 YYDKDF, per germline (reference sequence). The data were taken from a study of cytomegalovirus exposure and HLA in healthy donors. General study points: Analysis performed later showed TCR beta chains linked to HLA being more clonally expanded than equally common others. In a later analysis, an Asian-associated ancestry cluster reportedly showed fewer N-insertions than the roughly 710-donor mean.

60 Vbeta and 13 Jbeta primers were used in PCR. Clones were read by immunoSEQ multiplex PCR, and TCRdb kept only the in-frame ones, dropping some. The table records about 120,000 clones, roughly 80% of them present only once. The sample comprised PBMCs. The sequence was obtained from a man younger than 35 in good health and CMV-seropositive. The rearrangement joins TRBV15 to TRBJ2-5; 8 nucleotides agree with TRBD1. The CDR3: CATSGGQVKETQYF. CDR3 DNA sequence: TGTGCCACCAGCGGGGGACAGGTGAAAGAGACCCAGTACTTC.